A single T cell receptor beta chain is shown here with its context. This sample stems from a study of CD8 T cells in Susac syndrome. TEMRA cells were enriched by FACS, while CD8+ and CD4+ T cells were obtained through a negative isolation that was performed magnetically. The RNA input was about 0.5 to 1 ug, and it was reverse transcribed with random hexamers. Amplification of TCR beta CDR3 used immunoSEQ multiplex PCR across 54 Vbeta and 13 Jbeta. TCRdb ran MiXCR on the immunoSEQ multiplex PCR reads and lists one entry per CDR3 protein. Here the sample spans about 430,000 distinct CDR3 sequences, 75% to 90% being singletons. The sample was CD8+ T cells from PBMCs. This TCR came from a human donor with multiple sclerosis.

CDR3 bases: TGTGCCAGCAGCGTAGATGGGGACGTCACTAGCACAGATACGCAGTATTTT. This gives the protein CASSVDGDVTSTDTQYF. V and J are TRBV9 and TRBJ2-3; D might be TRBD1 or TRBD2, each matching 5 bases. V was pared by 0 bases and J by 0 bases, with 14 bases between. The CDR3 has 17 residues. Germline V gene data show CDR1 as SGDLS and CDR2 as YYNGEE. Drawing the rest from reference TRBV9 and TRBJ2-3, the complete variable domain is DSGVTQTPKHLITATGQRVTLRCSPRSGDLSVYWYQQSLDQGLQFLIQYYNGEERAKGNILERFSAQQFPDLHSELNLSSLELGDSALYFCASSVDGDVTSTDTQYFGPGTRLTVL.